This T cell receptor beta chain was sequenced for a study of shared clonotypes between healthy human individuals. J gave up 5 bases and V 5 bases, and 8 bases lay outside the gene matches. The CDR3 is made up of 14 amino acids. The V gene's germline CDR1 is SNHLY and CDR2 FYNNEI. Method: immunoSEQ multiplex PCR; TCRdb's copy keeps in-frame clones and lacks some. The table has around 750,000 clones, roughly 70% seen once; the top ten hold approximately 1.8%. V gene TRBV2 combines with J gene TRBJ2-5; 7 nucleotides agree with TRBD1. This TCR was recovered from a woman between 25 and 40 years old in good health. Sequenced material: memory CD4+ T cells sorted from blood. Subset described: CD45RA-negative fraction. Here the CDR3 reads CASSWTGPMETQYF. CDR3 coding DNA: TGTGCCAGCAGTTGGACAGGTCCAATGGAGACCCAGTACTTC.